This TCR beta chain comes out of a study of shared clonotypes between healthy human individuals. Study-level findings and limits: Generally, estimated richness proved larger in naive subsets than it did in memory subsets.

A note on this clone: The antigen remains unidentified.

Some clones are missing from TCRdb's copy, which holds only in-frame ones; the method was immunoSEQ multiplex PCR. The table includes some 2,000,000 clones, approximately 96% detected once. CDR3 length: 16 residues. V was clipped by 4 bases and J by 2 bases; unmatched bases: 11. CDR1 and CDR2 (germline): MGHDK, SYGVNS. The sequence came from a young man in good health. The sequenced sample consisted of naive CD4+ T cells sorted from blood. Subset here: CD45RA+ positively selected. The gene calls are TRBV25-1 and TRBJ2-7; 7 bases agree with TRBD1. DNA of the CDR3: TGTGCCAGCAGTGGGGCCCCCGGGACAGTCGCCTACGAGCAGTACTTC. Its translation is CASSGAPGTVAYEQYF.